These 8 T cell receptor beta chains came from one sample sequenced in a study of shared clonotypes between healthy human individuals. TCRdb's copy holds only in-frame clones and misses some; the assay was immunoSEQ multiplex PCR. The sample holds about 680,000 clones, around four fifths seen once. The sequencing input was memory CD4+ T cells sorted from blood. Regarding subset: CD45RA-negative fraction. The origin of the receptors is a young woman in good health.

The chain has TRBV28 and TRBJ1-2; the match to TRBD1 covers 11 bases. CDR1 and CDR2 (germline): MDHEN, SYDVKM. Trimming at V came to 4 bases and at J to 1 base, leaving 5 bases not matched to a gene. The CDR3 has 16 amino acids. Here the CDR3 reads CASSSPGQGDNYGYTF. Written as DNA, the CDR3 is TGTGCCAGCAGTTCACCGGGACAGGGGGATAACTATGGCTACACCTTC.

The V gene is TRBV6-5, the J gene TRBJ2-2; D possibly corresponds to TRBD2 (5 bases). Trimming took off 8 bases at V and 6 bases at J, with 16 bases between the two ends. Germline V gene lookup returns CDR1 MNHEY and CDR2 SVGAGI. The CDR3 extends over 14 amino acids. The CDR3 region has the DNA TGTGCCAGCGCCCCCGGCCTAGCATCCGGGGAGCTGTTTTTT. Encoded protein: CASAPGLASGELFF.

This clone showed up just a few times. The chain recombines TRBV19 with TRBJ1-2; D may be TRBD1 (6 bases). The CDR3 spans 11 residues. V was clipped by 8 bases and J by 6 bases, with 10 bases between them. The germline V gene encodes CDR1 LNHDA and CDR2 SQIVND (reference sequence). Written as DNA, the CDR3 is TGTGCCAGTGGGACAAGGGATGGCTACACCTTC. It specifies CASGTRDGYTF.

The rearrangement links TRBV29-1 to TRBJ2-2; a weak D match, TRBD1 (6 bases). The germline gives CDR1 SQVTM, CDR2 ANQGSEA. CDR3 length: 13 amino acids. V was trimmed by 7 bases and J by 8 bases, leaving 17 bases between them. DNA for the CDR3: TGCAGCGGAAAGACAGGTTTGGCGGGGGAGCTGTTTTTT. Its translation: CSGKTGLAGELFF.

This chain connects TRBV25-1 to TRBJ2-2; 8 bases map to TRBD2. The CDR3 has 16 residues. J was trimmed by 0 bases and V by 6 bases; bases with no gene match: 6. Germline assignment: CDR1 MGHDK and CDR2 SYGVNS. CDR3 DNA sequence: TGTGCCAGCAGATCTTTAGCGGGAACGAACACCGGGGAGCTGTTTTTT. Protein: CASRSLAGTNTGELFF.

This clone showed up just a few times. V gene TRBV11-2 combines with J gene TRBJ2-5; D gene ambiguous. The CDR3 totals 13 residues. Germline-derived CDR1 and CDR2 are SGHAT and FQNNGV. Deletions cut 2 bases from V and 0 bases from J, with 4 bases between. As DNA, the CDR3 is TGTGCCAGCAGCTTATCAGACCAAGAGACCCAGTACTTC. This encodes CASSLSDQETQYF.

The J gene is TRBJ2-3, the V gene TRBV7-6, with D possibly matching TRBD2 (6 bases). The CDR3 loop spans 14 amino acids. Trimming shortened V by 5 bases and J by 4 bases, and 13 bases separated the two germline ends. The germline V gene encodes CDR1 SGHVS and CDR2 FNYEAQ. The CDR3: CASSRDSSPDTQYF. DNA for the CDR3: TGTGCCAGCAGCCGGGACTCTTCCCCAGATACGCAGTATTTT.

The rearrangement links TRBV9 to TRBJ2-2, with D tentatively TRBD2 (5 bases). With 3 bases removed from V and 4 bases from J, the gap between germline ends came to 16 bases. The CDR3 has 16 residues. Germline V gene lookup returns CDR1 SGDLS and CDR2 YYNGEE. CDR3 sequence reads: CASSDQLPGFTGELFF. The CDR3 nucleotides read TGTGCCAGCAGCGACCAACTACCGGGATTCACCGGGGAGCTGTTTTTT.